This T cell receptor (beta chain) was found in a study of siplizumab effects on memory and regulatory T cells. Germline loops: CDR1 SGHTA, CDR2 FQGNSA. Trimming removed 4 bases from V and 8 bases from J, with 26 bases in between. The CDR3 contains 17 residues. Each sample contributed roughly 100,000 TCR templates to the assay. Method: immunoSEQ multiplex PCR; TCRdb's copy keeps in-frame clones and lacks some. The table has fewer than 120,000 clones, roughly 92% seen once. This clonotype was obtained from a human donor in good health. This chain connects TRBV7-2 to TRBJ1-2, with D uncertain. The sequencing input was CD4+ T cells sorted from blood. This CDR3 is CASSSPGVAGTISGYTF. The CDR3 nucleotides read TGTGCCAGCAGCTCCCCAGGTGTTGCGGGTACTATTTCGGGCTACACCTTC.